The source of this TCR beta chain is a study of OX40 agonist ivuxolimab in advanced cancers. As for the study in general: Patients in dose escalation had liver, melanoma, kidney or head and neck cancers.

Germline CDR1 reads SGHVS; CDR2 reads FQNEAQ. V was cut by 1 base and J by 0 bases, with 13 bases left in between. This CDR3 has 17 amino acids. To note about this clone: Its antigen is unidentified.

Sequenced by immunoSEQ multiplex PCR; TCRdb stores in-frame clones only, minus some. The sample records about 46,000 clones, roughly 90% being singletons. Findings and caveats of the study: Expanded clones were, on average, more numerous in CD8+ T cells than in CD4+. In the expanded peripheral T cells, antigen specificity was never determined.

The chain couples TRBV7-8 to TRBJ2-1, with D unclear. Sequenced material: CD4+ or CD8+ T cells sorted from blood, taken in a trial of the OX40 agonist ivuxolimab. This sequence was found in an adult with an advanced solid tumor such as melanoma, head and neck, liver or kidney cancer. In DNA, the CDR3 is TGTGCCAGCAGCTTAGTTCTAAATGCTGGCTCCTACAATGAGCAGTTCTTC. Translating gives CASSLVLNAGSYNEQFF.